This T cell receptor beta chain was sequenced for a study of cytomegalovirus exposure and HLA in healthy donors. As for the study in general: From about 200 million T cells, an earlier analysis saw approximately 110 million unique TCR beta sequences. Study-wide results and limits: In a later analysis, the majority of CMV-associated beta chains seemingly showed HLA restriction. Common viral pathogens seemed, in a later analysis, to connect with several of the most significant clusters.

With 60 Vbeta and 13 Jbeta primers, the PCR was carried out. The table came from immunoSEQ multiplex PCR; TCRdb's copy has only in-frame clones and leaves some out. The sample includes 160,000 or so clones, approximately 80% seen only once; the top ten take over 1.5%. The CDR3 extends over 17 amino acids. Germline V gives CDR1 SGHDT, CDR2 YYEEEE. V lost 3 bases and J 0 bases, leaving 18 bases between the germline ends. Worth noting for this clone: The antigen is unknown.

The sample was PBMCs. The chain combines TRBV5-6 with TRBJ1-1, with a possible D match to TRBD1 (6 bases). The sequence derives from a woman aged 18-35 years in good health and CMV-seronegative. The CDR3 here is CASSSPTLTGMNTEAFF. The CDR3 region has the DNA TGTGCCAGCAGCTCCCCGACCCTGACAGGCATGAACACTGAAGCTTTCTTT.